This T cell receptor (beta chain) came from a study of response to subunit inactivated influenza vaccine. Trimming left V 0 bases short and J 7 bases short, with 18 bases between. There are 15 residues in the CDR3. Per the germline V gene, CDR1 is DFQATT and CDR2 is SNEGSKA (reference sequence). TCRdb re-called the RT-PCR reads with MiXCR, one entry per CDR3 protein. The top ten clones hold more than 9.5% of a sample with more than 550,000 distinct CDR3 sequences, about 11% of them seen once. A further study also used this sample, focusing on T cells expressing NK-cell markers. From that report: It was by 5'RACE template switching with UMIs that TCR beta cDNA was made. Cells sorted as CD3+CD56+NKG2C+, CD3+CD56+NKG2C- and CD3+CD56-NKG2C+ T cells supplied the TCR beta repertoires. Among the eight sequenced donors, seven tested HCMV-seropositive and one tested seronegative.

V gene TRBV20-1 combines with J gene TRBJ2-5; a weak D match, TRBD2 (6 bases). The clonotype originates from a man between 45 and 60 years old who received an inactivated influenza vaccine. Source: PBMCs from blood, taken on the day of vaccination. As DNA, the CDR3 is TGCAGTGCTAGAGATGGGACTCACTTCTTAGGGACCCAGTACTTC. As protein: CSARDGTHFLGTQYF.